A single sample is the source of the 32 T cell receptor beta chains below, sequenced in a study of CD8+ T cells in alopecia areata (dated by TCRdb to the late 2010s). The method was the immunoSEQ multiplex PCR assay. RNA was extracted from all samples and reverse transcribed into cDNA, which served as template for TCR sequencing. Entries here come from immuneACCESS through TCRdb and include only in-frame sequences with V and J called. Some clones fail to appear in such tables; in the studies checked, an unresolved V gene covers under half of the shortfall, and the cause of the remainder is unknown. This sample is represented by around 100,000 clones, with no singletons among them. The top ten clones comprise about 20% of the sample. The source material was lesional skin. The receptors originated from a C3H/HeJ mouse with alopecia areata. Mice belonging to this strain carry MHC haplotype H2-k.

With regard to this clone: Gene names refer to mouse genes. The observed sequence ends 4 residues before the CDR3 terminus, with the missing tail filled in from the germline J gene. The J gene is TRBJ2-4, the V gene TRBV19, with TRBD2 matching over 11 bases. Germline V gene lookup returns CDR1 FNHDT and CDR2 SITEND (reference sequence). This CDR3 is 14 amino acids long. The CDR3 spells CASSPGLGGNTLYF. The part of the CDR3 DNA that was read is TGTGCCAGCAGCCCCGGACTGGGGGGTAAC.

In its sample, this clone was seen a few times. Each gene name is a mouse one. The CDR3 end falls 4 residues outside the read, so it is completed with the germline J gene. The chain carries TRBV13-3 and TRBJ2-3, with 11 nucleotides matching TRBD2. CDR3 length: 16 amino acids. Germline trimming cut 4 bases from V and 0 bases from J; bases unmatched to any gene: 4. The germline V gene encodes CDR1 NNHDY and CDR2 SYVADS. The CDR3 loop reads CASSLDWGASAETLYF. The sequenced part of the CDR3 DNA is TGTGCCAGCAGTTTGGACTGGGGGGCTAGTGCAGAA.

This clone appeared a few times. Gene and germline names: mouse. The read terminates 4 residues before the CDR3 end, so the remaining end is supplied by the germline J gene. This sample also contains other DNA sequences that code for the same CDR3. The V and J genes are TRBV13-3 and TRBJ2-7; 12 bases match TRBD1. CDR1 is NNHDY and CDR2 is SYVADS in the germline V gene. The CDR3 consists of 16 residues. The part of the CDR3 DNA that was read is TGTGCCAGCAGTGAGCCCGGGACAGGGGGCTCTTAT. It encodes CASSEPGTGGSY. The CDR3, in full, reads CASSEPGTGGSYEQYF.

This clone was observed a few times. Gene names denote mouse genes. CDR3 loop: CASSSIQGLAEQFF. CDR3 DNA (partial): TGTGCTAGCAGTAGTATCCAGGGCCTTGCT. J is TRBJ2-1 and V is TRBV17; TRBD1 is a possible D gene (5 bases). Read coverage stops 4 residues before the CDR3 terminus; the germline J gene supplies the remainder. The CDR3 is 14 amino acids. The germline gives CDR1 MNHDT, CDR2 YYDKIL. Trimming took off 3 bases at V and 6 bases at J, with 12 bases between the two ends.

This clone was seen more than once but under ten times. The protein given in TCRdb and the translation of the DNA differ at residue 13, and the sequence presented here derives from the DNA. The gene symbols are mouse symbols. The read halts 3 residues ahead of the CDR3 end, with the missing end drawn from the germline J gene. The V gene is TRBV13-3, the J gene TRBJ1-3; D is possibly TRBD1 (6 bases). This CDR3 contains 16 residues. V lost 0 bases, J lost 0 bases, and 10 bases lay in between. The germline V gene has CDR1 NNHDY and CDR2 SYVADS. The part of the CDR3 DNA that was read is TGTGCCAGCAGTGATGGGGGGGGGCTTTCTGGAAATACG. Translated, it gives CASSDGGGLSGNT. The whole CDR3 reads CASSDGGGLSGNTLYF. Drawing the rest from reference TRBV13-3 and TRBJ1-3, the complete variable domain is EAAVTQSPRSKVAVTGGKVTLSCHQTNNHDYMYWYRQDTGHGLRLIHYSYVADSTEKGDIPDGYKASRPSQENFSLILELASLSQTAVYFCASSDGGGLSGNTLYFGEGSRLIVV.

This clone was counted only a few times. The genes are named according to mouse. The read stops 4 residues short of the end of the CDR3; the missing end is completed from the germline J gene. The chain combines TRBV14 with TRBJ2-1; 10 bases match TRBD2. Germline lookup yields CDR1 SGHDT and CDR2 FRDEAV. This CDR3 contains 16 residues. V lost 5 bases and J lost 3; bases outside the gene matches: 8. CDR3 amino acids: CASSPLHWGGYAEQFF. The covered CDR3 bases are TGTGCCAGCAGCCCTTTGCACTGGGGGGGCTATGCT.

This clone was counted only a few times. Gene labels here are mouse ones. CDR3 residues: CASWGGALDTQYF. The sequenced part of the CDR3 DNA is TGTGCCAGCTGGGGGGGGGCGCTTGAC. The chain combines TRBV13-3 with TRBJ2-5; 8 nucleotides align to TRBD2. The CDR3 goes on 4 residues after the read ends, and that part is filled in from the germline J gene. This CDR3 spans 13 amino acids. CDR1 is NNHDY, CDR2 SYVADS, per germline.

With respect to this clone: Gene names and germline match the mouse. The read ends 4 residues shy of where the CDR3 ends; the end is completed using the germline J gene. This sample also contains other DNA sequences that code for the same CDR3. J is TRBJ2-4 and V is TRBV1; 8 bases line up with TRBD2. CDR3 length: 14 residues. V was clipped by 3 bases and J by 3 bases; unmatched bases: 2. CDR1 NSQYPW and CDR2 LRSPGD come from the germline V gene (reference sequence). The part of the CDR3 DNA that was read is TGCACCTGCAGTGCTTGGGGGGGGCAAAAC. Translated, it gives CTCSAWGGQN. The full CDR3 protein reads CTCSAWGGQNTLYF.

In this sample, this clone turned up a few times. All gene names here are mouse names. The observed sequence ends 4 residues before the CDR3 terminus, with the missing tail filled in from the germline J gene. The chain couples TRBV13-1 to TRBJ2-3; TRBD2 is a possible D gene (6 bases). Germline V lookup: CDR1 NSHNY, CDR2 SYGAGN. CDR3 size: 15 residues. CDR3 bases read: TGTGCCAGCAGTGATATGGGGGAAAGAGGAGAA. Encoded protein: CASSDMGERGE. Given in full, the CDR3 is CASSDMGERGETLYF.

To note about this clone: Mouse gene names apply. The CDR3 is cut off 4 residues early in the read; its end comes from the germline J gene. The chain has TRBV19 and TRBJ2-1, with 8 bases aligning to TRBD2. CDR1 and CDR2 (germline): FNHDT, SITEND (reference sequence). The CDR3 loop spans 15 amino acids. Partial CDR3 DNA: TGTGCCAGCAGTATAATCTGGGGGGCGGGAGCT. It encodes CASSIIWGAGA. The whole CDR3 protein reads CASSIIWGAGAEQFF. The entire variable domain, with the rest obtained from reference TRBV19 and TRBJ2-1, is as follows: GGIITQTPKFLIGQEGQKLTLKCQQNFNHDTMYWYRQDSGKGLRLIYYSITENDLQKGDLSEGYDASREKKSSFSLTVTSAQKNEMAVFLCASSIIWGAGAEQFFGPGTRLTVL.

A few counts support this clone. The gene names given are mouse names. Coverage ceases 4 residues before the CDR3 finishes, and the germline J gene fills in the end. The J gene is TRBJ2-7, the V gene TRBV13-1, with 7 bases identical to TRBD2. The junction had 5 bases not matched to a gene; V was cut back by 5 bases and J by 0 bases. The V gene's germline CDR1 is NSHNY and CDR2 SYGAGN. CDR3 length equals 14 residues. The covered CDR3 bases are TGTGCCAGCAGACCCTGGGGGAGCTCCTAT. Encoded protein: CASRPWGSSY. The CDR3 as a whole reads CASRPWGSSYEQYF.

In the case of this clone: Gene names are the mouse ones. The read ends 4 residues early relative to the CDR3; the germline J gene fills the gap. The rearrangement links TRBV1 to TRBJ2-7, with 7 bases fitting TRBD1. Germline V CDR1 and CDR2: NSQYPW, LRSPGD (reference sequence). The CDR3 is 15 residues long. The CDR3 bases that were read are TGCACCTGCAGTGCAGAAGGGGACAGCCCTTAT. Its translation: CTCSAEGDSPY. The full CDR3 reads CTCSAEGDSPYEQYF.

This clone was counted between two and nine times. The protein in this entry is translated from the DNA; at residue 13 it differs from the protein listed in TCRdb. These gene names are mouse names. With the read ending 3 residues before the CDR3 end, the germline J gene is used to fill in that end. V is TRBV1 and J is TRBJ1-6; possible D gene TRBD1, 5 bases. TRBJ1-6 carries the ORF label, with uncertain function. The CDR3 is 16 residues long. The V and J ends lost 1 base and 5 bases respectively, with 12 bases between them. Germline CDR1 reads NSQYPW; CDR2 reads LRSPGD (reference sequence). Partial CDR3 DNA: TGCACCTGCAGTGCAGTGGGGGGAATAAATAATTCGCCC. Protein product: CTCSAVGGINNSP. The CDR3 in full is CTCSAVGGINNSPLYF.

This clone was picked up a small number of times. All gene names here are mouse names. The CDR3 goes on 4 residues after the read ends, and that part is filled in from the germline J gene. The chain links TRBV19 to TRBJ1-1, with D possibly TRBD1 on 6 matching bases. CDR3 length equals 14 residues. The germline CDR1 and CDR2 sequences are FNHDT and SITEND (reference sequence). CDR3 DNA (partial): TGTGCCAGCAGTCTCCACTTTACAGGGAGA. This sequence encodes CASSLHFTGR. The entire CDR3 reads CASSLHFTGREVFF.

This clone was recorded at least ten times. The listed genes are named as in mouse. CDR3 bases read: TGTGCCAGCAGTCACCTCGACTGGGGCCAAGAC. Protein product: CASSHLDWGQD. The whole CDR3 sequence reads CASSHLDWGQDTQYF. The rearrangement joins TRBV13-3 to TRBJ2-5; 8 positions agree with TRBD2. The CDR3 goes on 4 residues after the read ends, and that part is filled in from the germline J gene. The germline gives CDR1 NNHDY, CDR2 SYVADS. This CDR3 is built from 15 residues. V shed 4 bases, J shed 2 bases, and the junction held 6 bases outside the gene matches.

This clone came up a few times. The germline and genes are mouse ones. The read terminates 4 residues ahead of where the CDR3 ends, so the germline J gene completes it. The chain is built from TRBV13-3 and TRBJ1-2; TRBD1 matches 10 bases. The CDR3 is 14 residues long. Germline loops: CDR1 NNHDY, CDR2 SYVADS. The sequenced CDR3 bases are TGTGCCAGCACCTTCCGGGACAGGGGACCC. This gives the protein CASTFRDRGP. The whole CDR3 reads CASTFRDRGPDYTF.

This clone was seen more than once but under ten times. Genes and germline are mouse. The read terminates 4 residues before the CDR3 end, so the remaining end is supplied by the germline J gene. The chain carries TRBV19 and TRBJ2-1, with D possibly TRBD1 on 6 matching bases. This CDR3 has 14 residues. Trimming removed 4 bases from V and 5 bases from J, with 13 bases in between. Germline loops: CDR1 FNHDT, CDR2 SITEND (reference sequence). The covered CDR3 bases are TGTGCCAGCAGTTCACCGGGACAAAATGCT. It codes for CASSSPGQNA. The CDR3, in full, reads CASSSPGQNAEQFF.

This clone has at least ten counts. Gene names are the mouse ones. The CDR3 extends 4 residues past the end of the read, so its final part is completed from the germline J gene. The V gene is TRBV13-3, the J gene TRBJ2-1; D is possibly TRBD1 (6 bases). This CDR3 comprises 14 residues. Deletions cut 4 bases from V and 5 bases from J, with 13 bases between. Germline V gene lookup returns CDR1 NNHDY and CDR2 SYVADS. CDR3 residues: CASSIPGQDAEQFF. CDR3 bases read: TGTGCCAGCAGTATTCCGGGACAAGATGCT.

This clone was observed a few times. Mouse names are used for the genes. Read coverage stops 4 residues before the CDR3 terminus; the germline J gene supplies the remainder. The chain uses TRBV19 and TRBJ2-5, with TRBD1 identical over 7 bases. The CDR3 is 12 residues long. The V gene's germline CDR1 is FNHDT and CDR2 SITEND (reference sequence). The covered CDR3 bases are TGTGCCAGCAGTTCGGACAGGGAC. This codes for CASSSDRD. The whole CDR3 reads CASSSDRDTQYF.

With regard to this clone: The protein listed by TCRdb differs at residue 12 from the translated DNA, so the DNA translation is shown. The gene symbols are mouse symbols. The observed sequence ends 3 residues before the CDR3 terminus, with the missing tail filled in from the germline J gene. The chain uses TRBV19 and TRBJ1-6, with TRBD1 matching over 7 bases. TRBJ1-6 is assigned to the ORF class and has an uncertain function. The length of the CDR3 is 15 residues. Germline V gives CDR1 FNHDT, CDR2 SITEND (reference sequence). V lost 3 bases, J lost 4 bases, and 4 bases stayed unmatched. The sequenced part of the CDR3 DNA is TGTGCCAGCAGTACCGGGACAGTATATAATTCGCCC. Protein product: CASSTGTVYNSP. The full CDR3 protein reads CASSTGTVYNSPLYF.

Comment on this clone: The listed genes are named as in mouse. The read gets to within 4 residues of the CDR3 end, and the germline J gene fills in the rest. This rearrangement joins TRBV19 to TRBJ2-5; D unresolved. Germline loops: CDR1 FNHDT, CDR2 SITEND (reference sequence). This CDR3 contains 12 residues. The CDR3 spells CASSMGLDTQYF. CDR3 bases read: TGTGCCAGCAGTATGGGGTTGGAC.

With regard to this clone: Gene names follow the mouse nomenclature. The CDR3 is cut off 4 residues early in the read; its end comes from the germline J gene. V gene TRBV13-3 combines with J gene TRBJ2-2, with 9 bases identical to TRBD2. The junction had 11 bases not matched to a gene; V was cut back by 5 bases and J by 6 bases. The germline gives CDR1 NNHDY, CDR2 SYVADS. CDR3 length: 16 residues. CDR3 bases read: TGTGCCAGCAGCCCTCGACTGGGGGTGAACCCCGGG. Amino acid sequence: CASSPRLGVNPG. The full CDR3 reads CASSPRLGVNPGQLYF.

This clone was seen a handful of times. Germline and genes: mouse. The read gets to within 4 residues of the CDR3 end, and the germline J gene fills in the rest. The chain employs TRBV13-3 and TRBJ2-2, with 9 bases fitting TRBD1. The CDR3 spans 13 residues. Germline CDR1 reads NNHDY; CDR2 reads SYVADS. With V trimmed by 7 bases and J by 4 bases, 2 bases remained unmatched. The CDR3 bases that were read are TGTGCCAGCGGGACAGGGTCCACCGGG. Translated, it gives CASGTGSTG. The complete CDR3 sequence is CASGTGSTGQLYF.

This clone was seen more than once but under ten times. Gene names are the mouse ones. The read falls 4 residues short of the CDR3 end, and the missing part is taken from the germline J gene. V usage is TRBV13-2 and J usage is TRBJ2-7, with TRBD2 matching 9 bases. The CDR3 is 16 residues long. Germline lookup yields CDR1 NNHNN and CDR2 SYGAGS (reference sequence). After removal of 1 base from V and 0 bases from J, the junction contained 5 bases not matched to a gene. The CDR3 protein is CASGDWTGVSSYEQYF. Partial CDR3 DNA: TGTGCCAGCGGTGATTGGACTGGGGTGAGCTCCTAT.

This clone showed up just a few times. Here the gene names and germline are mouse. The read terminates 4 residues before the CDR3 end, so the remaining end is supplied by the germline J gene. The rearrangement joins TRBV13-1 to TRBJ2-4, with 7 nucleotides matching TRBD1. CDR1 is NSHNY, CDR2 SYGAGN, per germline. The CDR3 has 13 amino acids. The V and J ends lost 5 bases and 1 base, in that order; junction bases with no gene match: 1. The CDR3 sequence is CASSDRGQNTLYF. CDR3 DNA, as far as it was read: TGTGCCAGCAGCGACAGGGGTCAAAAC.

This clone was seen ten or more times. The TCRdb protein fails to match the DNA translation at residue 9; the protein reported here was translated from the DNA. Gene and germline names: mouse. The read ends 3 residues before the CDR3 terminus; that terminus is restored from the germline J gene. This chain links TRBV13-3 with TRBJ1-6; D is unclear. TRBJ1-6 is classed as an ORF, of uncertain function. Trimming took 9 bases from V and 6 from J, leaving 10 bases between them. Germline V gives CDR1 NNHDY, CDR2 SYVADS. The CDR3 covers 12 residues. CDR3 in amino acids: CATSQFNSPLYF. The sequenced part of the CDR3 DNA is TGTGCCACCTCCCAGTTTAATTCGCCC.

Regarding this clone: TCRdb and the translated DNA give different amino acids at residue 10; the protein presented here is the one translated from the DNA. Genes and germline are mouse. The missing CDR3 end, 3 residues past where the read stops, is filled in from the germline J gene. This sequence joins TRBV19 and TRBJ1-6; D ambiguous. TRBJ1-6 is known as an ORF, though its function is uncertain. Germline CDR1 reads FNHDT; CDR2 reads SITEND (reference sequence). The V end was cut by 4 bases, the J end by 7 bases, with 9 bases between. This CDR3 contains 13 residues. Here the CDR3 reads CASSSRQNSPLYF. Incomplete CDR3 DNA: TGTGCCAGCAGTTCCCGACAAAATTCGCCC.

The sample holds a few counts of this clone. The genes are named according to mouse. The read is 4 residues too short to cover the CDR3 end, so that end is filled in from the germline J gene. The J gene is TRBJ1-4, the V gene TRBV13-3, with TRBD1 as a possible D gene (6 bases). Germline V gene data show CDR1 as NNHDY and CDR2 as SYVADS. Trimming stripped 0 bases from V and 2 bases from J, with 11 bases between. The CDR3 totals 16 residues. The DNA read from the CDR3 is TGTGCCAGCAGTGATGCAGGGGCGCAGTCCAACGAA. Translation: CASSDAGAQSNE. The entire CDR3 protein is CASSDAGAQSNERLFF.

A few counts support this clone. Gene labels here are mouse ones. The CDR3 end falls 4 residues outside the read, so it is completed with the germline J gene. The chain couples TRBV13-3 to TRBJ1-1, with D perhaps matching TRBD1 (6 bases). Germline V gene lookup returns CDR1 NNHDY and CDR2 SYVADS. The CDR3 spans 13 residues. The V and J ends lost 6 bases and 1 base respectively, with 10 bases between them. CDR3 sequence: CASTPTGNTEVFF. Incomplete CDR3 DNA: TGTGCCAGCACCCCGACAGGGAACACA.

A word on this clone: Gene names denote mouse genes. The read stops 4 residues short of the end of the CDR3; the missing end is completed from the germline J gene. The chain combines TRBV19 with TRBJ2-4; 9 bases agree with TRBD2. V lost 3 bases, J lost 0 bases, and 2 bases stayed unmatched. The CDR3 sequence is 15 residues long. In germline, CDR1 is FNHDT, CDR2 SITEND (reference sequence). The sequenced CDR3 bases are TGTGCCAGCAGTACTGGGGGGGGTAGTCAAAAC. Translating it yields CASSTGGGSQN. The whole CDR3 reads CASSTGGGSQNTLYF.

This clone has just a few counts. Gene names and germline match the mouse. The read ends 4 residues early relative to the CDR3; the germline J gene fills the gap. The sample holds other DNA sequences that translate to the same CDR3. The J gene is TRBJ2-3, the V gene TRBV1, with 11 bases identical to TRBD1. The V segment lost 2 bases and the J segment 3 bases; nucleotides outside the gene matches: 1. In germline, CDR1 is NSQYPW, CDR2 LRSPGD (reference sequence). This CDR3 comprises 15 residues. CDR3 DNA, as far as it was read: TGCACCTGCAGTGCACGGACAGGGGGCGCAGAA. Translated: CTCSARTGGAE. In full, the CDR3 reads CTCSARTGGAETLYF.

In its sample, this clone was seen a few times. These gene names are mouse names. Read data end 4 residues before the CDR3 end; the end is taken from the germline J gene. V gene TRBV13-3 combines with J gene TRBJ2-5, with TRBD2 matching over 14 bases. The CDR3 covers 15 residues. In germline, CDR1 is NNHDY, CDR2 SYVADS. The chain's CDR3 is CASSERDWGGDTQYF. Incomplete CDR3 DNA: TGTGCCAGCAGTGAGAGGGACTGGGGGGGCGAC.